These 26 T cell receptor beta chains came from one sample sequenced in a study of identical twins. TCRdb passed the 5' RACE reads through MiXCR, listing each CDR3 protein once. Altogether fewer than 550,000 distinct CDR3 sequences are present, more than 13% being singletons, with the ten largest covering 0.98%. These records were also assigned to another study, of yellow fever vaccine responses in identical twins.

The sample was CD4+ T cells sorted from blood. The origin of the receptors is a young woman in good health.

The chain has TRBV5-1 and TRBJ2-1; D is tentatively TRBD1 or TRBD2 (5 bases each). CDR3 length: 14 residues. Trimming cost V 2 bases and J 2 bases, with 8 bases left between them. CDR1 is SGHRS, CDR2 YFSETQ, per germline. CDR3 nucleotides: TGCGCCAGCAGCTTTGAGGGGACCTACAATGAGCAGTTCTTC. This sequence encodes CASSFEGTYNEQFF.

This clonotype was seen only once. The chain combines TRBV9 with TRBJ2-3, with D unresolved. V lost 1 base and J 3 bases, leaving 9 bases between the germline ends. CDR3 length: 14 amino acids. Germline loops: CDR1 SGDLS, CDR2 YYNGEE. CDR3 coding DNA: TGTGCCAGCAGCGTAAGATTAGTTACAGATACGCAGTATTTT. This sequence encodes CASSVRLVTDTQYF.

The genes are TRBV25-1 and TRBJ2-2, with TRBD2 identical over 10 bases. This CDR3 has 15 residues. The germline V gene encodes CDR1 MGHDK and CDR2 SYGVNS. Trimming at V came to 5 bases and at J to 7 bases, leaving 7 bases not matched to a gene. The CDR3 sequence: CASSSAGGRVGELFF. CDR3 DNA: TGTGCCAGCAGTTCAGCGGGGGGGCGAGTCGGGGAGCTGTTTTTT.

The rearrangement links TRBV20-1 to TRBJ1-1; a weak D match, TRBD1 (5 bases). Trimming took off 4 bases at V and 0 bases at J, with 15 bases between the two ends. Per germline, CDR1 DFQATT and CDR2 SNEGSKA (reference sequence). This CDR3 is 15 amino acids long. In DNA, the CDR3 is TGCAGTGCTAAAAAAAAACGGGGCATGAACACTGAAGCTTTCTTT. This sequence encodes CSAKKKRGMNTEAFF.

This clonotype came up a few times. The chain combines TRBV11-2 with TRBJ2-5, with 7 bases fitting TRBD2. The CDR3 totals 13 residues. J gave up 5 bases and V 6 bases, and 6 bases lay outside the gene matches. Per germline, CDR1 SGHAT and CDR2 FQNNGV. The CDR3 loop reads CASSRDYWETQYF. CDR3 nucleotide sequence: TGTGCCAGCAGTCGGGACTACTGGGAGACCCAGTACTTC. The full variable domain, rest sourced from reference TRBV11-2 and TRBJ2-5, is EAGVAQSPRYKIIEKRQSVAFWCNPISGHATLYWYQQILGQGPKLLIQFQNNGVVDDSQLPKDRFSAERLKGVDSTLKIQPAKLEDSAVYLCASSRDYWETQYFGPGTRLLVL.

The genes are TRBV20-1 and TRBJ2-3; 7 bases fit TRBD2. The CDR3 has 13 amino acids. Germline V lookup: CDR1 DFQATT, CDR2 SNEGSKA (reference sequence). For the CDR3, the DNA is TGCAGCAGGCTGGGGAGGGCCACAGATACGCAGTATTTT. Encoded protein: CSRLGRATDTQYF.

This clonotype was counted between two and nine times. In nucleotides, the CDR3 is TGTGCCAGCAGCTTAGAAAGGGGGCGCGGCTATGGCTACACCTTC. Translated: CASSLERGRGYGYTF. The chain employs TRBV7-9 and TRBJ1-2; TRBD1 agrees at 7 bases. Germline assignment: CDR1 SEHNR and CDR2 FQNEAQ (reference sequence). Trimming cost V 1 base and J 4 bases; bases outside gene matches: 6. This CDR3 is 15 amino acids long.

The chain recombines TRBV15 with TRBJ1-1; D remains unclear. V was trimmed by 0 bases and J by 4 bases, leaving 9 bases between them. The CDR3 has 14 residues. Per the germline V gene, CDR1 is LNHNV and CDR2 is YYDKDF (reference sequence). Here the CDR3 DNA reads TGTGCCACCAGCAGAGATGTGCGGACCACTGAAGCTTTCTTT. Translated: CATSRDVRTTEAFF.

This clonotype was detected ten times or more. The chain couples TRBV7-6 to TRBJ2-2, with 7 nucleotides matching TRBD1. CDR1 and CDR2 (germline): SGHVS, FNYEAQ. This CDR3 is 17 amino acids long. The J segment lost 0 bases and the V segment lost 2 bases, leaving 6 bases of the junction unmatched. CDR3 in amino acids: CASSLRQGTANTGELFF. The CDR3 region has the DNA TGTGCCAGCAGCTTACGACAGGGTACCGCGAACACCGGGGAGCTGTTTTTT.

The DNA of the CDR3 is TGCGCCAGCAGCGTACAGGGGGCAGATACGCAGTATTTT. It yields the protein CASSVQGADTQYF. The rearrangement uses TRBV5-1 and TRBJ2-3, with TRBD1 matching 8 bases. V dropped 4 bases and J dropped 4; count of bases not matched to a gene: 2. The CDR3 sequence is 13 residues long. CDR1 is SGHRS and CDR2 is YFSETQ in the germline V gene.

This clonotype turned up a few times. The chain joins TRBV18 to TRBJ2-2; D may be TRBD1 or TRBD2 (5 bases each). V gave up 5 bases and J gave up 1 base, with 14 bases separating them. CDR3 length equals 16 residues. Germline CDR1 reads KGHSH; CDR2 reads LQKENI. The CDR3 sequence is CASSSTGTVNTGELFF. In nucleotides, the CDR3 is TGTGCCAGCTCATCAACCGGGACGGTGAACACCGGGGAGCTGTTTTTT.

This clonotype was detected many times. DNA of the CDR3: TGTGCCAGCAGTCGGGGCTCCTACGAGCAGTACTTC. Translating gives CASSRGSYEQYF. The chain employs TRBV7-2 and TRBJ2-7; possible D gene TRBD2, 5 bases. This CDR3 has 12 residues. The germline gives CDR1 SGHTA, CDR2 FQGNSA. V dropped 6 bases and J dropped 0 bases, with 6 bases sitting between them.

There are a few counts of this clonotype. CDR3 coding DNA: TGTGCCATCAGTGAGTTTCAGGGGGTAGATACGCAGTATTTT. Its protein product is CAISEFQGVDTQYF. V gene TRBV10-3 combines with J gene TRBJ2-3; TRBD1 agrees at 7 bases. V shed 1 base and J 5 bases; nucleotides not matched to a gene: 3. This CDR3 contains 14 residues. Per germline, CDR1 ENHRY and CDR2 SYGVKD.

This clonotype was seen a handful of times. V usage is TRBV6-2 or TRBV6-3 and J usage is TRBJ2-7, with D possibly matching TRBD2 (7 bases). Germline CDR1 is MNHEY and CDR2 is SVGEGT. The germline V and J ends were trimmed by 7 bases and 9 bases, with 13 bases remaining between them. This CDR3 region has 11 residues. The CDR3 reads CASNRGARQYF. DNA of the CDR3: TGTGCCAGCAACCGGGGGGCCAGGCAGTACTTC.

The J gene is TRBJ2-7, the V gene TRBV24-1; D call uncertain. The CDR3 runs to 13 residues. With 3 bases removed from V and 4 bases from J, the gap between germline ends came to 9 bases. Germline CDR1 is KGHDR and CDR2 is SFDVKD. The CDR3 protein is CATSDPPAYEQYF. In DNA, the CDR3 is TGTGCCACCAGTGATCCCCCAGCTTACGAGCAGTACTTC.

The chain uses TRBV5-1 and TRBJ2-1; D is uncertain. V dropped 0 bases and J dropped 2 bases, with 9 bases sitting between them. Germline V lookup: CDR1 SGHRS, CDR2 YFSETQ. CDR3 size: 15 residues. DNA of the CDR3: TGCGCCAGCAGCTTGGAAGTGGGGACCTACAATGAGCAGTTCTTC. It yields the protein CASSLEVGTYNEQFF.

This clonotype has ten or more counts. The chain has TRBV12-3 or TRBV12-4 and TRBJ2-3; D remains unclear. The CDR3 is made up of 13 amino acids. With 3 bases removed from V and 8 bases from J, the gap between germline ends came to 12 bases. CDR3 sequence reads: CASSFSRAGTQYF. For the CDR3, the DNA is TGTGCCAGCAGTTTCTCCCGCGCCGGTACGCAGTATTTT.

This chain links TRBV20-1 with TRBJ2-1; 9 nucleotides match TRBD1. Germline CDR1 DFQATT, CDR2 SNEGSKA (reference sequence). The CDR3 covers 15 residues. V lost 4 bases, J lost 15 bases, and 19 bases stayed unmatched. The CDR3 bases are TGCAGTGCTATAGGACCGGGACAGGGCCCGCGGGGAGGGTTCTTC. Translating gives CSAIGPGQGPRGGFF.

This clonotype was observed many times. The gene calls are TRBV7-2 and TRBJ2-1; 7 nucleotides agree with TRBD1. V lost 4 bases to trimming and J lost 3 bases; unmatched junction nucleotides: 9. The CDR3 loop spans 16 amino acids. Germline V gene sequence: CDR1 SGHTA, CDR2 FQGNSA. CDR3 coding DNA: TGTGCCAGCAGCTCGGCCGGGACAGAAGTCTACAATGAGCAGTTCTTC. It specifies CASSSAGTEVYNEQFF.

V gene TRBV5-1 combines with J gene TRBJ2-7, with 8 bases lining up with TRBD2. Trimming at V came to 0 bases and at J to 2 bases, leaving 4 bases not matched to a gene. The CDR3 covers 15 residues. The germline V gene has CDR1 SGHRS and CDR2 YFSETQ. The CDR3 loop reads CASSLAGGWTYEQYF. The CDR3 DNA reads as TGCGCCAGCAGCTTGGCGGGGGGGTGGACCTACGAGCAGTACTTC.

This clonotype has more than one count but fewer than ten. V gene TRBV25-1 combines with J gene TRBJ2-1; a weak D match, TRBD1 (6 bases). The CDR3 consists of 15 residues. The germline V gene has CDR1 MGHDK and CDR2 SYGVNS. Deletions cut 5 bases from V and 4 bases from J, with 15 bases between. The CDR3 is CASSNTRTDYNEQFF. The CDR3 DNA is TGTGCCAGCAGTAACACACGGACAGATTACAATGAGCAGTTCTTC.

This clonotype was seen many times. V usage is TRBV12-3 or TRBV12-4 and J usage is TRBJ2-1, with 7 bases identical to TRBD1. The CDR3 sequence is 15 residues long. V lost 7 bases to trimming and J lost 8 bases; unmatched junction nucleotides: 14. In nucleotides, the CDR3 is TGTGCCAGCACCGTACAGGGGACGCCCGGGGATGAGCAGTTCTTC. Protein sequence: CASTVQGTPGDEQFF.

This chain links TRBV20-1 with TRBJ2-7; TRBD1 agrees at 7 bases. The germline V gene has CDR1 DFQATT and CDR2 SNEGSKA (reference sequence). The CDR3 length is 18 residues. Trimming at V came to 5 bases and at J to 5 bases, leaving 24 bases not matched to a gene. CDR3 nucleotides: TGCAGTGCTCCCGGGACAGCCTCTCCAGGACTTTCCCGGGACGAGCAGTACTTC. It translates to CSAPGTASPGLSRDEQYF.

This clonotype was detected many times. The chain has TRBV25-1 and TRBJ1-2; tentatively, D is TRBD1 (5 bases). V dropped 3 bases and J dropped 4 bases, with 12 bases sitting between them. Germline CDR1 and CDR2: MGHDK and SYGVNS. The CDR3 has 14 amino acids. The CDR3 nucleotides are TGTGCCAGCAGTGAGACGGGACGGAGCTATGGCTACACCTTC. Protein: CASSETGRSYGYTF.

The rearrangement joins TRBV27 to TRBJ2-7; 9 bases are shared with TRBD1. With V trimmed by 8 bases and J by 6 bases, 5 bases remained unmatched. CDR1 and CDR2 from the germline V gene are MNHEY and SMNVEV (reference sequence). The CDR3 loop spans 12 amino acids. For the CDR3, the DNA is TGTGCCAGCCGGGACAGGGCTAGCGAGCAGTACTTC. Translated: CASRDRASEQYF.

This clonotype was detected only a few times. The V call is TRBV5-4, the J call TRBJ1-1; 9 bases fit TRBD1. The junction had 8 bases not matched to a gene; V was cut back by 4 bases and J by 1 base. Germline lookup yields CDR1 SGHNT and CDR2 YYREEE (reference sequence). CDR3 length: 16 amino acids. CDR3 nucleotides: TGTGCCAGCAGCCAAGGGACAGGGAGGACGAACACTGAAGCTTTCTTT. Translated, it gives CASSQGTGRTNTEAFF.